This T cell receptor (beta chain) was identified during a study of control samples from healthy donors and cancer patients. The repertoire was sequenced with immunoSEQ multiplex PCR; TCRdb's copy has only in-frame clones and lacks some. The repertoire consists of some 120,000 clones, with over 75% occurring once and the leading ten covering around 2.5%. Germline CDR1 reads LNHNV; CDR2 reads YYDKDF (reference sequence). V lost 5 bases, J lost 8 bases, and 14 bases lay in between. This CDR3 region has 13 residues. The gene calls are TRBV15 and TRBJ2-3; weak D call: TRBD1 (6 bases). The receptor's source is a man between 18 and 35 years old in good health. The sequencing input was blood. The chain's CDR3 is CATSGGPSPTQYF. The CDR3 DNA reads TGTGCCACCAGCGGGGGCCCTTCCCCTACGCAGTATTTT.